Below, 2 T cell receptor beta chains from the same sample are listed, as sequenced in a study of blood T cell repertoires in COVID-19 (dated by TCRdb to the early 2020s). Receptor amplification or capture employed the immunoSEQ multiplex PCR assay. Drawn from immuneACCESS, this table holds only the in-frame rearrangements with V and J called that TCRdb kept. Clones are partly lost; checked studies trace under half to an unresolved V gene and leave the rest unexplained. This sample is represented by about 150,000 clones; 76% of them were singletons. The top ten clones comprise 3.5% to 4.5% of the sample. Sequences were obtained from peripheral blood. These receptors all stem from a man between 60 and 75 years old with acute or convalescent COVID-19.

This clone was seen just once. The chain couples TRBV4-1 to TRBJ2-7; 8 nucleotides align to TRBD1. Per germline, CDR1 MGHRA and CDR2 YSYEKL. The V segment lost 3 bases and the J segment 2 bases; nucleotides outside the gene matches: 3. The CDR3 runs to 14 residues. In DNA form, the CDR3 reads TGCGCCAGCAGCCATGGACAGGGCGCCTACGAGCAGTACTTC. It specifies CASSHGQGAYEQYF.

This clone was seen a few times. The CDR3 here is CASSQEIRSDPRGETQYF. CDR3 coding DNA: TGTGCCAGCAGCCAAGAGATTCGCTCTGACCCTCGGGGAGAGACCCAGTACTTC. The rearrangement links TRBV3-1 (or the pseudogene TRBV3-2) to TRBJ2-5, with a possible D match to TRBD2 (5 bases). The germline gives CDR1 LGHDT, CDR2 YNNKEL (reference sequence). The CDR3 loop spans 18 amino acids. Trimming took off 0 bases at V and 4 bases at J, with 21 bases between the two ends.